The TCR beta chain under discussion was sequenced for a study of blood T cell repertoires in COVID-19. CDR1 and CDR2 (germline): LGHDT, YNNKEL (reference sequence). V shed 4 bases and J shed 3 bases, with 9 bases lying between them. CDR3 size: 13 residues. This clone was seen once. The data were produced by immunoSEQ multiplex PCR, yet TCRdb's version contains in-frame clones alone and is incomplete. The sample records roughly 180,000 clones, more than 65% being singletons. The gene calls are TRBV3-1 (or the pseudogene TRBV3-2) and TRBJ1-1; D remains ambiguous. The sequence was obtained from an elderly woman with active or convalescent COVID-19. The sample consisted of peripheral blood. The CDR3 protein is CASSPKIDTEAFF. CDR3 coding DNA: TGTGCCAGCAGCCCTAAAATCGACACTGAAGCTTTCTTT.